This T cell receptor beta chain was captured in a study of glioma-infiltrating T cells after dendritic cell vaccination. Per the germline V gene, CDR1 is SEHNR and CDR2 is FQNEAQ (reference sequence). With V trimmed by 3 bases and J by 6 bases, 6 bases remained unmatched. This CDR3 has 14 residues. Up to 2 ug genomic DNA was used for TCRB CDR3 amplification. TCRdb's copy holds only in-frame clones and misses some; the assay was immunoSEQ multiplex PCR. The sample has 95,000 or so clones, 70% to 90% seen once. The sequence derives from a human donor with glioblastoma. The V gene is TRBV7-9, the J gene TRBJ2-7, with 9 bases matching TRBD2. The specimen comprised blood, sampled before dendritic cell vaccination. The DNA for the CDR3 is TGTGCCAGCAGCTTCTTAGCGGGAGCTTCCGAGCAGTACTTC. Protein: CASSFLAGASEQYF.